This entry lists 2 T cell receptor beta chains sequenced from one sample in a study of T cells expressing NK-cell markers. TCRdb re-analyzed the 5' RACE reads; it lists each CDR3 protein once, without DNA. Its table lists 500,000 to 600,000 distinct CDR3 sequences. The sample comprised blood T cells: a sorted CD56 or NKG2C T cell subset, CD4+ or CD8+ T cells, or bulk PBMC T cells (not recorded which). The receptors originated from a man younger than 30 in good health.

V usage is TRBV7-9 and J usage is TRBJ2-2; the TCRdb call, TRBD2, lacks DNA for checking. CDR3 length equals 16 residues. The germline V gene encodes CDR1 SEHNR and CDR2 FQNEAQ (reference sequence). CDR3: CASSLPLTGNTGELFF.

The V call is TRBV12-3 or TRBV12-4, the J call TRBJ2-1; TCRdb's D call of TRBD1 is untestable without DNA. CDR3 length: 16 amino acids. CDR3: CASSSAVWGIYNEQFF.